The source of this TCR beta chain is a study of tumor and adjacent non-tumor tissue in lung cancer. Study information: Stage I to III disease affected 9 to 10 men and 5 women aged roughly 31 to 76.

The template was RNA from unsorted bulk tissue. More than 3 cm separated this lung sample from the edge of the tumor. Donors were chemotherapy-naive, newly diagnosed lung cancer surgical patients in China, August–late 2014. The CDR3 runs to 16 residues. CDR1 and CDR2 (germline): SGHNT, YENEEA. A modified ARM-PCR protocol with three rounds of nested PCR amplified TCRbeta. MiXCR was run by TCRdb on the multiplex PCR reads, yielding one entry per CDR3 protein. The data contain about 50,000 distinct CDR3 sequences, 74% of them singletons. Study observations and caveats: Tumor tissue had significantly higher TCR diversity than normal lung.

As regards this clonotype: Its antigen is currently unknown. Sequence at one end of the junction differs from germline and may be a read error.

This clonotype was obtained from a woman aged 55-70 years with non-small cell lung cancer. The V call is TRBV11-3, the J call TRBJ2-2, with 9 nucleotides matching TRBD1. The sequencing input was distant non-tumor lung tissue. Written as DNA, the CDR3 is TGTGACAGCAGCACAGGGACAGGGAAATGGACAGGGGAGCTGTTTTTC. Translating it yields CDSSTGTGKWTGELFF.